Below, 17 T cell receptor beta chains from the same sample are listed, as sequenced in a study of shared clonotypes between healthy human individuals. Method: immunoSEQ multiplex PCR; TCRdb's copy keeps in-frame clones and lacks some. The sample yields 550,000 to 750,000 clones, around 90% seen once. CD45RO-negative CD8 cells positively selected for CCR7 made up the naive population, which excluded terminally differentiated effector memory CD45RA+ cells. Sequencing was performed on naive CD8+ T cells sorted from blood. The receptors shown here come from a man aged 30 to 45 in good health.

The chain carries TRBV7-9 and TRBJ2-3; 7 nucleotides align to TRBD2. Trimming cost V 2 bases and J 2 bases; bases outside gene matches: 7. This CDR3 is 16 amino acids long. The germline CDR1 and CDR2 sequences are SEHNR and FQNEAQ (reference sequence). The CDR3, as DNA: TGTGCCAGCAGCTTAACTGTCCTAGCGGACACAGATACGCAGTATTTT. Translated: CASSLTVLADTDTQYF.

This clone was seen just once. This chain uses TRBV11-2 with TRBJ2-7; a weak D match, TRBD1 (6 bases). The V end lost 2 bases, the J end lost 4 bases, and 6 bases lay between the germline ends. CDR3 size: 12 residues. The germline CDR1 and CDR2 sequences are SGHAT and FQNNGV. The CDR3 protein is CASSLRGYEQYF. CDR3 coding DNA: TGTGCCAGCAGCTTAAGGGGGTACGAGCAGTACTTC.

On this clone: A much larger clone differs by one base, so this may be a read error. Other DNA sequences in this sample translate to the same CDR3. V and J are TRBV9 and TRBJ2-1, with no clear D. The CDR3 is 11 residues long. Trimming left V 7 bases short and J 2 bases short, with 4 bases between. Germline values: CDR1 SGDLS, CDR2 YYNGEE. CDR3 amino acids: CASGAYNEQFF. CDR3 bases: TGTGCCAGCGGGGCCTACAATGAGCAGTTCTTC.

The J gene is TRBJ2-3, the V gene TRBV14; unclear D gene. Trimming shortened V by 4 bases and J by 5 bases, and 16 bases separated the two germline ends. Looked up from germline, CDR1 is SGHDN and CDR2 is FVKESK. CDR3 length equals 15 residues. CDR3 in amino acids: CASSPRLLQRDTQYF. The CDR3 DNA reads as TGTGCCAGCAGCCCGCGACTCCTTCAGAGAGATACGCAGTATTTT.

This chain connects TRBV7-6 to TRBJ2-2; D unresolved. CDR1 and CDR2 from the germline V gene are SGHVS and FNYEAQ. This CDR3 spans 14 amino acids. The ends were cut back, 1 base at V and 5 bases at J, with 8 bases in the middle. The CDR3 bases are TGTGCCAGCAGCTTAGTAGGGCGGACCGGGGAGCTGTTTTTT. It is translated as CASSLVGRTGELFF.

The chain links TRBV28 to TRBJ1-5; D is perhaps TRBD1 (6 bases). Germline CDR1 MDHEN, CDR2 SYDVKM. The CDR3 totals 13 residues. V lost 6 bases and J 2 bases, leaving 8 bases between the germline ends. The CDR3 DNA reads TGTGCCAGCAGCCGGACAGGCAATCAGCCCCAGCATTTT. This codes for CASSRTGNQPQHF.

The chain combines TRBV7-2 with TRBJ2-7; D call uncertain. This CDR3 is built from 12 residues. Germline V gene sequence: CDR1 SGHTA, CDR2 FQGNSA. V lost 1 base and J lost 7, with 8 bases in between. The CDR3 reads CASSLGFWEQYF. CDR3 in DNA: TGTGCCAGCAGCTTAGGGTTCTGGGAGCAGTACTTC.

This clone has more than one count but fewer than ten. The chain carries TRBV27 and TRBJ2-7; D perhaps matches TRBD2 (6 bases). The CDR3 sequence is 14 residues long. The V gene's germline CDR1 is MNHEY and CDR2 SMNVEV (reference sequence). Trimming removed 2 bases at V and 2 bases at J, with 10 bases between. CDR3 region: CASSLGGAAYEQYF. The CDR3 DNA sequence: TGTGCCAGCAGTTTAGGAGGGGCCGCCTACGAGCAGTACTTC.

The rearrangement joins TRBV29-1 to TRBJ2-7; D is perhaps TRBD2 (5 bases). Germline CDR1 is SQVTM and CDR2 is ANQGSEA. CDR3 length: 11 amino acids. Trimming pared 3 bases from V and 5 bases from J, leaving 8 bases between. Here the CDR3 reads CSVEGRDEQYF. Written as DNA, the CDR3 is TGCAGCGTTGAGGGGAGAGACGAGCAGTACTTC.

This clone came up a few times. The chain couples TRBV5-4 to TRBJ1-2; 9 bases are a match to TRBD1. After removal of 1 base from V and 3 bases from J, the junction contained 7 bases not matched to a gene. This CDR3 has 16 amino acids. CDR1 is SGHNT, CDR2 YYREEE, per germline (reference sequence). The CDR3 DNA reads TGTGCCAGCAGCTTGACGGGGACAGGGTTTGACTATGGCTACACCTTC. It specifies CASSLTGTGFDYGYTF.

V is TRBV11-1 and J is TRBJ2-7; D remains unclear. The germline gives CDR1 SGHAT, CDR2 FQDESV (reference sequence). This CDR3 is built from 15 residues. Trimming cost V 4 bases and J 3 bases, with 16 bases left between them. The CDR3 nucleotides are TGTGCCAGCAGCTCACGGCAGGCACAGCGCTACGAGCAGTACTTC. Translated, it gives CASSSRQAQRYEQYF.

This chain connects TRBV2 to TRBJ1-1; possibly TRBD1 for D (5 bases). The CDR3 consists of 15 residues. CDR1 is SNHLY, CDR2 FYNNEI, per germline. V shed 1 base and J shed 5 bases, with 14 bases lying between them. Here the CDR3 reads CASSEGIGEGTEAFF. The DNA of the CDR3 is TGTGCCAGCAGTGAAGGTATAGGGGAAGGGACTGAAGCTTTCTTT.

The sample holds one count of this clone. CDR3 DNA: TGTGCCAGCAGCTCGGAGACTAGCTGGGATACGCAGTATTTT. This sequence encodes CASSSETSWDTQYF. This chain joins TRBV7-9 and TRBJ2-3, with 7 nucleotides matching TRBD2. J gave up 6 bases and V 4 bases, and 7 bases lay outside the gene matches. The CDR3 loop spans 14 amino acids. The germline V gene encodes CDR1 SEHNR and CDR2 FQNEAQ (reference sequence).

To note about this clone: A read error may produce the germline difference seen at one junction end. The chain employs TRBV10-3 and TRBJ1-2; no clear D. The CDR3 consists of 12 residues. Per germline, CDR1 ENHRY and CDR2 SYGVKD. The CDR3 spells CAISSDNFGYTF. DNA of the CDR3: TGTGCCATCAGTTCAGACAACTTTGGCTACACCTTC.

The chain carries TRBV30 and TRBJ1-1; D is unclear. This CDR3 has 11 amino acids. Germline assignment: CDR1 GTSNPN and CDR2 SVGIG (reference sequence). The germline V and J ends were trimmed by 2 bases and 11 bases, with 12 bases remaining between them. The DNA of the CDR3 is TGTGCCTGGAGTACGAACCGGGCGGCTTTCTTT. It codes for CAWSTNRAAFF.

As DNA, the CDR3 is TGTGCCAGCAATTTGGGACAGGGTAACTATGGCTACACCTTC. Translated, it gives CASNLGQGNYGYTF. The chain uses TRBV2 and TRBJ1-2, with 9 nucleotides matching TRBD1. V dropped 7 bases and J dropped 1; count of bases not matched to a gene: 4. Germline CDR1 is SNHLY and CDR2 is FYNNEI. This CDR3 comprises 14 residues.

This sequence joins TRBV7-9 and TRBJ1-1, with D tentatively TRBD1 (6 bases). V lost 7 bases, J lost 7 bases, and 19 bases lay in between. CDR3 length: 14 amino acids. Germline CDR1 and CDR2: SEHNR and FQNEAQ (reference sequence). The CDR3 reads CASIDHRGQGEAFF. The CDR3 DNA is TGTGCCAGCATCGACCACCGGGGGCAAGGTGAAGCTTTCTTT.